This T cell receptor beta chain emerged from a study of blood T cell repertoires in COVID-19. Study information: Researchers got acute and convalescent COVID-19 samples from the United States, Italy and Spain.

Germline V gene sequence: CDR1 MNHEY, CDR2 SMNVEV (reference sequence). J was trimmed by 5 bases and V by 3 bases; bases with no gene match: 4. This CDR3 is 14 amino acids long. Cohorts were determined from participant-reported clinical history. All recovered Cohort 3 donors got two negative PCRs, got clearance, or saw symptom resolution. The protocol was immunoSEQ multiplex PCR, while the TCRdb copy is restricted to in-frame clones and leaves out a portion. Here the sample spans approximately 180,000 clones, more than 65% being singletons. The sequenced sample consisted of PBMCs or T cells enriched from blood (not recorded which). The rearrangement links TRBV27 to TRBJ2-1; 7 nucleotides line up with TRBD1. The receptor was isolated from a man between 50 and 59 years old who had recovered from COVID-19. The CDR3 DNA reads TGTGCCAGCAGTTTCAGGACAGGTAACAATGAGCAGTTCTTC. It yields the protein CASSFRTGNNEQFF.